These T cell receptor beta chains were read from a single sample in a study of blood T cell repertoires in COVID-19. The method was immunoSEQ multiplex PCR; TCRdb's version includes in-frame clones alone and lacks a portion of them. In the table there are 150,000 to 250,000 clones, around four fifths of which are singletons. Sequencing used peripheral blood. These receptors were obtained from a human donor with acute or convalescent COVID-19. The donor label of this sample is uncertain. Both conserved end residues are part of each CDR3. Where a row states a size, it is once, few, many or the class of an expanded clone; other rows omit it.

TRBV5-1	TRBJ2-7	NA	13	CASSDGFSYEQYF
TRBV9	TRBJ2-3	NA	17	CASSLEASGRRTDTQYF
TRBV30	TRBJ2-3	once	13	CAWSVLAGYTQYF
TRBV4-3	TRBJ2-2	NA	14	CASSQEEGAGELFF
TRBV9	TRBJ2-1	NA	15	CASSVAGDNIREQFF
TRBV4-1	TRBJ2-1	NA	16	CASSQEESGTGSPKFF
TRBV6-6	TRBJ2-1	NA	18	CASSPQTSGTYLYNEQFF
TRBV9	TRBJ2-1	once	16	CASSVGGTPFHNEQFF
TRBV7-8	TRBJ2-3	NA	13	CASSLEEQYTQYF
TRBV10-3	TRBJ1-5	NA	13	CAAAGTGNQPQHF
TRBV5-1	TRBJ2-5	NA	15	CASRVASGLLETQYF
TRBV7-9	TRBJ1-1	NA	15	CASSLSGQRGTEAFF
TRBV10-3	TRBJ2-7	NA	14	CAINPRRDSYEQYF
TRBV19	TRBJ2-3	NA	15	CASSITSGRVDTQYF
TRBV19	TRBJ1-4	NA	14	CASTNDRVNEKLFF
TRBV15	TRBJ1-2	once	12	CATSRDKGSGTF
TRBV5-4	TRBJ2-2	NA	12	CASSLAGRELFF
TRBV7-2	TRBJ2-1	NA	14	CASSLGEAYNEQFF
TRBV5-4	TRBJ2-5	NA	15	CASSLGGGRAPPQYF
TRBV7-8	TRBJ1-4	NA	18	CASSYQRQGWSTNEKLFF
TRBV18	TRBJ1-1	NA	14	CASSPQGGDTEAFF
TRBV2	TRBJ2-7	NA	13	CASMKDRGGEQYF
TRBV2	TRBJ2-3	NA	13	CASSQRELDTQYF
TRBV24-1	TRBJ2-7	NA	14	CATSRDRGPLEQYF
TRBV19	TRBJ2-3	few	15	CASSHSSWGTDTQYF
TRBV6-1	TRBJ1-5	once	14	CASSEAGGGQPQHF
TRBV30	TRBJ1-5	NA	13	CAWDTGGGQPQHF
TRBV24-1	TRBJ2-1	NA	15	CATREGQGAYNEQFF
TRBV4-2	TRBJ2-1	NA	14	CASSQLGVGNEQFF
TRBV19	TRBJ1-5	NA	15	CASSTHKNSNQPQHF
TRBV20-1	TRBJ2-1	NA	17	CSAGAPLAGSFTNEQFF
TRBV7-8	TRBJ1-5	NA	17	CASSLGKARGENQPQHF
TRBV6-5	TRBJ2-5	NA	12	CATTSPRETQYF
TRBV18	TRBJ2-2	NA	16	CASSPPGTVITGELFF
TRBV5-8	TRBJ1-6	NA	14	CASSFGTGVSPLHF
TRBV6-5	TRBJ1-5	NA	14	CASKGQGIDQPQHF
TRBV10-3	TRBJ2-2	once	16	CAISPQLGQNTGELFF
TRBV9	TRBJ2-1	NA	17	CASSVGHSGRIRDEQFF
TRBV5-1	TRBJ2-1	NA	14	CASSPGLVDNEQFF
TRBV18	TRBJ1-4	NA	14	CASSQGQWGEKLFF
TRBV6-5	TRBJ1-5	NA	15	CASSYSPGGGQPQHF
TRBV9	TRBJ1-3	NA	16	CASSPRRTASGNTIYF
TRBV19	TRBJ1-1	once	18	CASSPLRTTGGPNTEAFF
TRBV5-1	TRBJ1-4	NA	17	CASSLRGQGSTNEKLFF
TRBV19	TRBJ2-3	few	19	CASSIDLLGTSGRTDTQYF
TRBV18	TRBJ2-3	NA	15	CASSPVPSGTDTQYF
TRBV5-1	TRBJ1-2	NA	12	CASSEGQGGYTF
TRBV5-4	TRBJ1-4	NA	18	CASSPGQGKSPANEKLFF
TRBV13	TRBJ1-6	NA	18	CASSLGRTGAYYNSPLHF
TRBV29-1	TRBJ1-4	NA	13	CSVLGQGNEKLFF
TRBV4-2	TRBJ1-4	NA	17	CASSQGLDRTTNEKLFF
TRBV5-1	TRBJ1-5	NA	15	CASSAEGVSNQPQHF
TRBV7-9	TRBJ2-5	NA	13	CASSFGTVPTQYF
TRBV6-5	TRBJ1-2	NA	14	CASSRTGGDYGYTF
TRBV24-1	TRBJ2-7	NA	12	CATSDGPGRQYF